These 26 T cell receptor beta chains share one sample of origin, sequenced in a study of graft-versus-host responses after intestinal transplantation. Some clones are missing from TCRdb's copy, which holds only in-frame ones; the method was immunoSEQ multiplex PCR. The sample carries around 110,000 clones, 85% to 95% recorded once. What these receptors recognize is not known. The sample in question was unstimulated CD8+ T cells sorted from spleen or lymph node cells, obtained before transplant. The receptors shown here come from a human donor who was the organ donor for an intestinal transplant.

The chain recombines TRBV9 with TRBJ2-2, with D possibly being TRBD1 (6 bases). Germline values: CDR1 SGDLS, CDR2 YYNGEE. V lost 4 bases and J lost 1, with 11 bases in between. This CDR3 contains 15 residues. The CDR3 reads CASSPPGVNTGELFF. CDR3 sequence (DNA): TGTGCCAGCAGCCCACCAGGGGTGAACACCGGGGAGCTGTTTTTT.

The V call is TRBV19, the J call TRBJ1-1; perhaps TRBD1 as D (5 bases). CDR1 and CDR2 (germline): LNHDA, SQIVND (reference sequence). CDR3 length: 13 amino acids. V was shortened by 2 bases and J by 4 bases, with 8 bases between the two germline ends. The CDR3 nucleotides are TGTGCCAGTAGTATACAGGGTTCCACTGAAGCTTTCTTT. This sequence encodes CASSIQGSTEAFF.

Notes on this clone: Sequence at one end of the junction differs from germline and may be a read error. This chain links TRBV7-7 with TRBJ2-2; TRBD2 might be the D (5 bases). Germline V gene lookup returns CDR1 SSHAT and CDR2 FNYEAQ (reference sequence). CDR3 size: 13 residues. Here the CDR3 DNA reads TGTGCTAGCAGCTTATCGAGCGGCGACGAGCTGTTTTTT. It encodes CASSLSSGDELFF.

The V and J genes are TRBV12-5 and TRBJ1-3; perhaps TRBD1 as D (5 bases). CDR1 is LGHNT, CDR2 FRNRAP, per germline. This CDR3 spans 13 amino acids. DNA of the CDR3: TGTGCCCCAGGGCCCGCTCTGGGAAACACCATATATTTT. It encodes CAPGPALGNTIYF.

This chain uses TRBV7-2 with TRBJ2-7; D is undetermined. This CDR3 spans 13 amino acids. Germline V gives CDR1 SGHTA, CDR2 FQGNSA. Trimming stripped 3 bases from V and 2 bases from J, with 8 bases between. CDR3 coding DNA: TGTGCCAGCAGCTTTTTTCCCGCCTACGAGCAGTACTTC. It translates to CASSFFPAYEQYF.

The V and J genes are TRBV9 and TRBJ2-5; tentative D call: TRBD1 (6 bases). CDR3 length: 14 residues. Trimming pared 0 bases from V and 7 bases from J, leaving 13 bases between. Germline CDR1 and CDR2: SGDLS and YYNGEE. This CDR3 reads CASSVDQGFGTQYF. The CDR3 nucleotides read TGTGCCAGCAGCGTAGATCAGGGGTTTGGGACCCAGTACTTC.

The chain combines TRBV28 with TRBJ1-6; 7 bases are shared with TRBD1. Germline V gene data show CDR1 as MDHEN and CDR2 as SYDVKM. The ends lost 5 bases at V and 9 bases at J; junction bases unmatched: 10. This CDR3 is built from 15 residues. CDR3 DNA: TGTGCCAGCAGTCCGACAGGGAAGGTTGGTTCACCCCTCCACTTT. This codes for CASSPTGKVGSPLHF.

V gene TRBV10-1 combines with J gene TRBJ2-5, with D uncertain. The length of the CDR3 is 15 residues. Germline V gene lookup returns CDR1 WNHNN and CDR2 SYGVQD (reference sequence). Trimming left V 2 bases short and J 4 bases short, with 14 bases between. Written as DNA, the CDR3 is TGCGCCAGCAGTGAGGCGTCAGCAATCCCAGAGACCCAGTACTTC. It specifies CASSEASAIPETQYF.

The chain has TRBV6-5 and TRBJ2-7; maybe TRBD2 (8 bases). This CDR3 is built from 15 residues. Germline assignment: CDR1 MNHEY and CDR2 SVGAGI. The V gene lost 4 bases and the J gene lost 1 base, with 14 bases spanning the gap. The CDR3 here is CASSSGGGQSYEQYF. CDR3 sequence (DNA): TGTGCCAGCAGTTCCGGGGGGGGACAGTCCTACGAGCAGTACTTC.

The chain recombines TRBV6-6 with TRBJ2-7; D is perhaps TRBD1 (6 bases). This CDR3 is 16 amino acids long. Trimming shortened V by 2 bases and J by 2 bases, and 16 bases separated the two germline ends. Germline values: CDR1 MNHNY, CDR2 SVGAGI (reference sequence). CDR3 coding DNA: TGTGCCAGCAGTTACGGTGGGGGACACACAACCTACGAGCAGTACTTC. It encodes CASSYGGGHTTYEQYF.

J is TRBJ2-3 and V is TRBV4-3; 8 nucleotides match TRBD2. The V gene's germline CDR1 is LGHNA and CDR2 YSLEER. V shed 3 bases and J 2 bases; nucleotides not matched to a gene: 7. The CDR3 sequence is 16 residues long. For the CDR3, the DNA is TGCGCCAGCAGCCAGTCTAGCGGGTGGCTCACAGATACGCAGTATTTT. Amino acid sequence: CASSQSSGWLTDTQYF.

V usage is TRBV6-5 and J usage is TRBJ2-2; D gene ambiguous. CDR3 length: 14 residues. Germline V gene sequence: CDR1 MNHEY, CDR2 SVGAGI. Deletions cut 0 bases from V and 7 bases from J, with 9 bases between. CDR3 amino acids: CASSYSSWSGELFF. The CDR3 DNA sequence: TGTGCCAGCAGTTACTCGAGCTGGAGCGGGGAGCTGTTTTTT.

The V gene is TRBV7-6, the J gene TRBJ2-1; TRBD2 aligns across 11 bases. Losses at the gene ends were 0 bases for V and 8 bases for J; bases not matched to a gene: 9. Per germline, CDR1 SGHVS and CDR2 FNYEAQ. This CDR3 region has 17 residues. In DNA, the CDR3 is TGTGCCAGCAGCTTAGCGGTGGCTAGCGGGAGGAACGATGAGCAGTTCTTC. This encodes CASSLAVASGRNDEQFF.

The chain recombines TRBV27 with TRBJ2-7; D gene unclear. Germline CDR1 reads MNHEY; CDR2 reads SMNVEV (reference sequence). V dropped 2 bases and J dropped 1 base, with 12 bases sitting between them. There are 15 residues in the CDR3. The CDR3 DNA is TGTGCCAGCAGTTTAGAGGTTGGCAGTTCCTACGAGCAGTACTTC. Translation gives CASSLEVGSSYEQYF.

Concerning this clone itself: Compared with germline, one end of the junction differs, possibly owing to a read error. The chain employs TRBV7-7 and TRBJ2-2, with 10 bases aligning to TRBD1. Germline CDR1 SSHAT, CDR2 FNYEAQ (reference sequence). The CDR3 consists of 14 residues. The CDR3 region has the DNA TGTGCTAGCAGCGCCGGACAGGGGGCCGGGGAGCTGTTTTTT. Its translation: CASSAGQGAGELFF.

The chain has TRBV28 and TRBJ2-4; D may be TRBD2 (6 bases). The germline CDR1 and CDR2 sequences are MDHEN and SYDVKM. V dropped 1 base and J dropped 1 base, with 23 bases sitting between them. The CDR3 sequence is 20 residues long. The CDR3 spells CASSLLGRFEEGRAKNIQYF. Here the CDR3 DNA reads TGTGCCAGCAGTTTATTAGGGCGGTTTGAGGAGGGTCGGGCCAAAAACATTCAGTACTTC.

V is TRBV4-3 and J is TRBJ1-2; perhaps TRBD1 as D (6 bases). Trimming cost V 2 bases and J 7 bases, with 20 bases left between them. This CDR3 has 16 residues. Per germline, CDR1 LGHNA and CDR2 YSLEER. CDR3 residues: CASSQLPGHLMSGYTF. CDR3 bases: TGCGCCAGCAGCCAACTTCCGGGACACCTTATGAGTGGCTACACCTTC.

This sequence joins TRBV2 and TRBJ1-2; D remains ambiguous. V was trimmed by 0 bases and J by 5 bases, leaving 7 bases between them. The CDR3 runs 13 residues. Germline values: CDR1 SNHLY, CDR2 FYNNEI. CDR3 residues: CASSEAISYGYTF. CDR3 in DNA: TGTGCCAGCAGTGAAGCGATCAGTTATGGCTACACCTTC.

The V call is TRBV6-6, the J call TRBJ1-1, with D possibly being TRBD1 (6 bases). The V end was cut by 5 bases, the J end by 1 base, with 14 bases between. The germline gives CDR1 MNHNY, CDR2 SVGAGI (reference sequence). The CDR3 runs to 15 residues. This CDR3 reads CASSLSTGGNTEAFF. The CDR3 region has the DNA TGTGCCAGCAGTCTTTCGACAGGTGGGAACACTGAAGCTTTCTTT.

The chain joins TRBV7-9 to TRBJ1-1, with D perhaps matching TRBD1 (6 bases). The CDR3 runs to 15 residues. Trimming left V 3 bases short and J 1 base short, with 12 bases between. Germline V gene data show CDR1 as SEHNR and CDR2 as FQNEAQ (reference sequence). The CDR3 nucleotides read TGTGCCAGCAGCTTGGGTAGGGGGACGAACACTGAAGCTTTCTTT. Amino acid sequence: CASSLGRGTNTEAFF.

This rearrangement joins TRBV6-1 to TRBJ2-7, with a possible D match to TRBD2 (5 bases). The V gene's germline CDR1 is MNHNS and CDR2 SASEGT. CDR3 length equals 14 residues. V gave up 2 bases and J gave up 5 bases, with 13 bases separating them. The CDR3 DNA sequence: TGTGCCAGCAGTGAACCGGGGATGTGGAACGAGCAGTACTTC. This codes for CASSEPGMWNEQYF.

The rearrangement links TRBV19 to TRBJ2-7; 15 bases agree with TRBD2. The CDR3 is 15 residues long. The trim removed 6 bases at V and 3 bases at J, leaving 3 bases unmatched. The germline V gene encodes CDR1 LNHDA and CDR2 SQIVND (reference sequence). CDR3 residues: CASSPGLAGGYEQYF. In DNA, the CDR3 is TGTGCCAGTAGCCCGGGACTAGCGGGAGGCTACGAGCAGTACTTC.

This chain joins TRBV2 and TRBJ1-5, with unresolved D. V was clipped by 8 bases and J by 6 bases, with 11 bases between them. CDR1 is SNHLY, CDR2 FYNNEI, per germline. The CDR3 covers 12 residues. In nucleotides, the CDR3 is TGTGCCAGCGGGTTAGGCGGTCAGCCCCAGCATTTT. Its protein is CASGLGGQPQHF.

In its sample, this clone was seen a few times. The V call is TRBV5-5, the J call TRBJ1-3; D gene unclear. Looked up from germline, CDR1 is SGHKS and CDR2 is YYEKEE (reference sequence). The CDR3 spans 15 residues. V lost 2 bases and J 0 bases, leaving 9 bases between the germline ends. CDR3: CASSFSVNSGNTIYF. The CDR3 DNA follows: TGTGCCAGCAGCTTCTCCGTGAACTCTGGAAACACCATATATTTT. Combining the CDR3 with reference TRBV5-5 and TRBJ1-3 gives the whole variable domain DAGVTQSPTHLIKTRGQQVTLRCSPISGHKSVSWYQQVLGQGPQFIFQYYEKEERGRGNFPDRFSARQFPNYSSELNVNALLLGDSALYLCASSFSVNSGNTIYFGEGSWLTVV.

The chain combines TRBV9 with TRBJ2-1; 7 positions match TRBD2. The V gene's germline CDR1 is SGDLS and CDR2 YYNGEE. This CDR3 region has 15 residues. The trim removed 1 base at V and 2 bases at J, leaving 3 bases unmatched. CDR3 region: CASSVSAGAYNEQFF. The CDR3 coding sequence is TGTGCCAGCAGCGTAAGTGCGGGGGCCTACAATGAGCAGTTCTTC.

The chain uses TRBV7-9 and TRBJ2-2; D possibly corresponds to TRBD2 (7 bases). Deletions cut 4 bases from V and 7 bases from J, with 10 bases between. Germline loops: CDR1 SEHNR, CDR2 FQNEAQ (reference sequence). The CDR3 totals 13 residues. The CDR3 nucleotides read TGTGCCAGCAGCTCGGGGGGCCACGGGGAGCTGTTTTTT. It yields the protein CASSSGGHGELFF.